The rows below give T cell receptor beta chains drawn from one sample of a study of T cells after yellow fever vaccination. TCRdb processed the 5' RACE reads anew with MiXCR; each CDR3 protein has one entry. The table has just under 600,000 distinct CDR3 sequences, approximately 15% seen once; the top ten hold roughly an eighth. The sample consisted of PBMCs, taken on the day of the yellow fever booster vaccination. All receptors come from a man between 25 and 39 years old who received the YFV17D yellow fever vaccine. Both conserved end residues are part of each CDR3. D genes are given only for firm matches. A row's size may be missing; if present it is once, few, many or a size class.

d_gene,abundance,j_gene,v_gene,CDR3aa,CDR3nt
-,-,TRBJ2-2,TRBV7-2,CASSPRRLLNTGELFF,TGTGCCAGCAGCCCGAGGAGGCTCTTGAACACCGGGGAGCTGTTTTTT
-,few,TRBJ2-1,TRBV20-1,CSARWHHEQFF,TGCAGTGCTAGATGGCACCATGAGCAGTTCTTC
TRBD2,-,TRBJ2-1,TRBV7-8,CASSLVSGSFNEQFF,TGTGCCAGCAGCTTAGTTAGCGGGAGTTTTAATGAGCAGTTCTTC
-,-,TRBJ2-7,TRBV5-4,CASSFPGQGYEQYF,TGTGCCAGCAGCTTTCCAGGGCAGGGATACGAGCAGTACTTC
-,-,TRBJ2-1,TRBV21-1,CASSKAGRAQSTYNEQFF,TGTGCCAGCAGCAAAGCGGGCAGGGCACAGTCCACCTACAATGAGCAGTTCTTC
-,-,TRBJ2-7,TRBV29-1,CSVEGVPGEQYF,TGCAGCGTTGAAGGCGTTCCGGGGGAGCAGTACTTC
-,many,TRBJ2-5,TRBV12-3/TRBV12-4,CASSWTGRPEETQYF,TGTGCCAGCAGTTGGACCGGACGCCCCGAAGAGACCCAGTACTTC
-,-,TRBJ2-1,TRBV20-1,CSARLLGERFF,TGCAGTGCTAGACTCCTCGGTGAGCGGTTCTTC
-,-,TRBJ2-5,TRBV24-1,CATSDLEPGGAKETQYF,TGTGCCACCAGTGATTTGGAGCCAGGGGGGGCCAAAGAGACCCAGTACTTC
TRBD1,many,TRBJ1-5,TRBV2,CASSTQGALTDQPQHF,TGTGCCAGCAGTACACAGGGGGCCCTGACTGATCAGCCCCAGCATTTT
-,-,TRBJ2-1,TRBV7-9,CASSTEQDPHYF,TGTGCCAGCAGTACCGAGCAAGACCCCCATTACTTC
-,few,TRBJ2-1,TRBV5-1,CASSLRVGIYSYNEQFF,TGCGCCAGCAGCTTGAGGGTCGGGATCTACTCCTACAATGAGCAGTTCTTC
-,few,TRBJ1-1,TRBV30,CASSQSRMTTEAFF,TGTGCCTCTTCCCAGAGCCGGATGACCACTGAAGCTTTCTTT
-,many,TRBJ2-7,TRBV5-1,CASSGNYEQYF,TGTGCCAGCAGTGGCAACTACGAGCAGTACTTC
-,-,TRBJ2-5,TRBV6-2/TRBV6-3,CASRGLAPGTQYF,TGTGCCAGCAGGGGACTGGCCCCCGGGACCCAGTACTTC
-,few,TRBJ1-5,TRBV3-1,CASSQSNQPQHF,TGTGCCAGCAGCCAGAGCAATCAGCCCCAGCATTTT
-,few,TRBJ1-1,TRBV7-9,CASSLRVRGGGAFF,TGTGCCAGCAGCTTGAGGGTCAGGGGCGGCGGGGCTTTCTTT
-,-,TRBJ1-4,TRBV20-1,CSASTSTNEKLFF,TGCAGTGCTAGTACCTCAACTAATGAAAAACTGTTTTTT
-,-,TRBJ2-7,TRBV7-2,CASSLRARGNEQYF,TGTGCCAGCAGCTTAAGGGCCAGGGGTAACGAGCAGTACTTC
TRBD2,many,TRBJ2-7,TRBV25-1,CASSEFAGDYEQYF,TGTGCCAGCAGTGAATTTGCGGGGGACTACGAGCAGTACTTC